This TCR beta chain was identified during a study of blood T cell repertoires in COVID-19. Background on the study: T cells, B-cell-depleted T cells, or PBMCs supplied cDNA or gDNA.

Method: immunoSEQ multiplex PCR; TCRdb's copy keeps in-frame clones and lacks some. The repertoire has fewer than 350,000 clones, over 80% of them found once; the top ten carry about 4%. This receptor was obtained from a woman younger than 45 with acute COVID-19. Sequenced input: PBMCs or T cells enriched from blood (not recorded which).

CDR3 DNA: TGTGCCAGCAGCACTAAGGAGACCCAGTACTTC. Protein sequence: CASSTKETQYF. This chain connects TRBV11-2 to TRBJ2-5; no reliable D call. V lost 5 bases, J lost 5 bases, and 6 bases lay in between. Germline assignment: CDR1 SGHAT and CDR2 FQNNGV. The CDR3 is 11 residues long.